Listed below are T cell receptor beta chains from one sample, sequenced in a study of T cell changes during pregnancy in multiple sclerosis. Profiled with immunoSEQ multiplex PCR; TCRdb holds only in-frame clones, not every one. The table lists 20,000 to 30,000 clones, about 87% of them singletons. The material was CD4+ T cells from peripheral blood mononuclear cells, obtained in the second trimester of pregnancy. The receptors derive from a female donor in good health, enrolled as a control in a pregnancy study. Each CDR3 is given with its conserved first and last residue. The D gene is left open where the match is weak. Rows give clone size only sometimes, using once, few, many, or a class for an expanded clone.

TRBJ1-2,NA,TRBV27,NA,CASSPREQSHRGYTF,TGTGCCAGCAGTCCCCGGGAGCAAAGCCATCGGGGCTACACCTTC
TRBJ1-5,TRBD1,TRBV27,NA,CASSSRTGVGQPQHF,TGTGCCAGCAGTTCCCGGACAGGGGTTGGACAGCCCCAGCATTTT
TRBJ1-6,NA,TRBV6-6,few,CASSYSRVGSPLHF,TGTGCCAGCAGTTATAGCAGGGTCGGCTCACCCCTCCACTTT
TRBJ2-1,TRBD2,TRBV7-9,NA,CASSFQTSGFGNEQFF,TGTGCCAGCAGCTTTCAGACTAGCGGGTTCGGAAATGAGCAGTTCTTC
TRBJ2-7,NA,TRBV9,once,CASSPSAVLTDEQYF,TGTGCCAGCAGCCCTTCAGCGGTACTTACCGACGAGCAGTACTTC
TRBJ2-7,NA,TRBV11-2,NA,CASSHYEQYF,TGTGCCAGCAGCCATTACGAGCAGTACTTC
TRBJ2-5,NA,TRBV27,once,CASSPQGTRAQTQYF,TGTGCCAGCAGTCCCCAGGGGACAAGGGCGCAGACCCAGTACTTC
TRBJ1-2,NA,TRBV7-2,few,CASSTGRGYGYTF,TGTGCCAGCAGCACCGGCCGAGGCTATGGCTACACCTTC
TRBJ2-5,NA,TRBV14,NA,CASSQSPGVIQETQYF,TGTGCCAGCAGCCAAAGTCCGGGGGTCATCCAAGAGACCCAGTACTTC
TRBJ1-2,TRBD1,TRBV13,NA,CASSTFDRDNYGYTF,TGTGCCAGCAGCACCTTCGACAGGGATAACTATGGCTACACCTTC
TRBJ2-3,TRBD2,TRBV5-1,few,CASSLSGGAGTDTQYF,TGCGCCAGCAGCCTTAGCGGGGGGGCAGGCACAGATACGCAGTATTTT
TRBJ2-5,TRBD2,TRBV19,NA,CASSPGEGETQYF,TGTGCCAGTAGTCCGGGGGAGGGAGAGACCCAGTACTTC
TRBJ1-2,NA,TRBV30,once,CAWSVDSYYGYTF,TGTGCCTGGAGTGTAGACAGTTACTATGGCTACACCTTC
TRBJ1-1,NA,TRBV19,NA,CASSFMQGRAVF,TGTGCCAGTAGTTTTATGCAGGGCCGAGCCGTCTTT
TRBJ1-2,TRBD1,TRBV6-5,NA,CASSYSKGASGSYTF,TGTGCCAGCAGTTACTCGAAGGGGGCATCCGGGAGCTACACCTTC
TRBJ1-1,NA,TRBV4-1,NA,CASSQALASSTNTEAFF,TGCGCCAGCAGCCAAGCCCTCGCTAGCAGTACCAACACTGAAGCTTTCTTT
TRBJ2-3,TRBD2,TRBV7-2,once,CASGLAGPTDTQYF,TGTGCCAGCGGACTAGCGGGGCCCACAGATACGCAGTATTTT
TRBJ1-1,NA,TRBV7-8,NA,CASSFVGEGGGGTEAFF,TGTGCCAGCAGCTTTGTGGGGGAAGGGGGAGGGGGCACTGAAGCTTTCTTT
TRBJ2-1,NA,TRBV6-1,NA,CASRQYNEQFF,TGTGCCAGCAGACAGTACAATGAGCAGTTCTTC
TRBJ1-3,NA,TRBV19,NA,CASMSGGVGNTIYF,TGTGCCAGTATGTCCGGGGGAGTTGGAAACACCATATATTTT
TRBJ2-3,NA,TRBV30,NA,CAWSSFPTDTQYF,TGTGCCTGGAGTTCCTTCCCCACAGATACGCAGTATTTT
TRBJ2-4,TRBD1,TRBV5-4,NA,CASSQLTGGVDIQYF,TGTGCCAGCAGTCAACTCACAGGGGGCGTGGACATTCAGTACTTC
TRBJ1-1,NA,TRBV6-1,NA,CASSEGGDMNTEAFF,TGTGCCAGCAGTGAAGGAGGGGACATGAACACTGAAGCTTTCTTT
TRBJ1-5,NA,TRBV2,NA,CASSESNSRLKQPQHF,TGTGCCAGCAGTGAGTCGAACAGCCGGCTCAAACAGCCCCAGCATTTT
TRBJ2-1,TRBD2,TRBV28,NA,CASSTPSGRHYNEQFF,TGTGCCAGCAGTACCCCCAGCGGGAGGCACTACAATGAGCAGTTCTTC
TRBJ2-3,TRBD2,TRBV6-6,NA,CASRDFELAGADTQYF,TGTGCCAGCAGGGATTTCGAACTAGCGGGAGCAGATACGCAGTATTTT
TRBJ1-3,TRBD1,TRBV6-5,NA,CASSYADRSSGNTIYF,TGTGCCAGCAGTTACGCGGACAGGAGCTCTGGAAACACCATATATTTT
TRBJ1-5,NA,TRBV29-1,NA,CSVVSGGGNQPQHF,TGCAGCGTTGTTTCGGGTGGTGGCAATCAGCCCCAGCATTTT
TRBJ1-2,TRBD1,TRBV6-5,NA,CASRNGAGGSYTF,TGTGCCAGCAGAAACGGGGCAGGGGGGAGCTACACCTTC
TRBJ2-2,NA,TRBV29-1,NA,CSVGSGRNTGELFF,TGCAGCGTTGGAAGCGGGCGGAACACCGGGGAGCTGTTTTTT
TRBJ2-7,TRBD2,TRBV28,NA,CASDGLAGPPYEQYF,TGTGCCAGCGATGGACTAGCGGGGCCCCCCTACGAGCAGTACTTC
TRBJ2-2,TRBD2,TRBV6-6,NA,CASSYWGGSSAGELFF,TGTGCCAGCAGTTACTGGGGCGGGAGTTCCGCCGGGGAGCTGTTTTTT
TRBJ1-1,TRBD1,TRBV19,NA,CASSIQGQGYTEAFF,TGTGCCAGTAGTATTCAGGGACAGGGCTACACTGAAGCTTTCTTT
TRBJ2-1,TRBD1,TRBV11-3,NA,CASSQRDRGDYNEQFF,TGTGCCAGCAGCCAGCGAGACAGGGGAGATTACAATGAGCAGTTCTTC
TRBJ1-1,NA,TRBV13,NA,CASSLWGRGEAFF,TGTGCCAGCAGCTTGTGGGGGCGAGGTGAAGCTTTCTTT
TRBJ2-4,NA,TRBV19,NA,CASSIEIPGKVSVRAKNIQYF,TGTGCCAGTAGTATAGAAATCCCCGGGAAGGTTAGCGTAAGAGCCAAAAACATTCAGTACTTC
TRBJ2-3,TRBD1,TRBV19,NA,CASAGRDRGRTDTQYF,TGTGCCAGTGCAGGTAGGGACAGGGGAAGGACAGATACGCAGTATTTT
TRBJ2-7,TRBD1,TRBV6-5,NA,CASSVTGGAWEQYF,TGTGCCAGCAGTGTGACAGGGGGCGCGTGGGAGCAGTACTTC
TRBJ2-7,NA,TRBV28,NA,CASSHENEQYF,TGTGCCAGCAGTCACGAGAACGAGCAGTACTTC
TRBJ2-1,NA,TRBV28,NA,CASSSSGGYNEQFF,NA
TRBJ1-5,NA,TRBV6-1,once,CASSSRGNQPQHF,TGTGCCAGCAGCAGCCGGGGAAATCAGCCCCAGCATTTT
TRBJ2-1,NA,TRBV6-1,NA,CASSEVGGQFF,TGTGCCAGCAGTGAGGTCGGTGGGCAGTTCTTC
TRBJ2-7,NA,TRBV11-2,NA,CASSLDSAAGIFYEQYF,TGTGCCAGCAGCTTAGATAGTGCAGCGGGTATATTCTACGAGCAGTACTTC
TRBJ1-1,TRBD1,TRBV18,NA,CASSGGTGGNTEAFF,TGTGCCAGCTCCGGCGGGACAGGGGGAAACACTGAAGCTTTCTTT
TRBJ1-2,TRBD1,TRBV9,few,CASSVGGGADYGYTF,TGTGCCAGCAGCGTAGGAGGGGGCGCCGACTATGGCTACACCTTC
TRBJ2-1,TRBD2,TRBV5-1,NA,CASTLAAANEQFF,TGCGCCAGCACACTAGCGGCTGCCAATGAGCAGTTCTTC
TRBJ2-7,TRBD2,TRBV11-2,once,CASSGRLAVKTYEQYF,TGTGCCAGCAGCGGACGACTAGCGGTAAAGACCTACGAGCAGTACTTC
TRBJ1-1,NA,TRBV6-6,few,CASSDPGQASKAFF,TGTGCCAGCAGTGACCCTGGCCAGGCTAGCAAAGCTTTCTTT
TRBJ2-2,TRBD1,TRBV15,NA,CATSRGGGTGSKIGELFF,TGTGCCACCAGCAGAGGGGGTGGGACAGGGTCGAAGATCGGGGAGCTGTTTTTT
TRBJ2-4,NA,TRBV11-2,NA,CASSFLGALAKNIQYF,TGTGCCAGCAGCTTCCTGGGGGCTCTAGCCAAAAACATTCAGTACTTC
TRBJ2-1,TRBD1,TRBV25-1,NA,CASSPPGTGGRNEQFF,TGTGCCAGCAGTCCCCCCGGGACAGGGGGCCGTAATGAGCAGTTCTTC
TRBJ1-2,NA,TRBV9,NA,CASSVVQGNYGYTF,TGTGCCAGCAGCGTAGTCCAGGGGAACTATGGCTACACCTTC
TRBJ2-1,TRBD2,TRBV7-6,NA,CASSFLAGGPIDEQFF,TGTGCCAGCAGCTTCCTGGCGGGAGGGCCCATTGATGAGCAGTTCTTC
TRBJ1-3,NA,TRBV9,few,CASSALSSGNTIYF,TGTGCCAGCAGCGCTCTAAGCTCTGGAAACACCATATATTTT
TRBJ2-1,TRBD2,TRBV4-3,NA,CASSQDFSISGGAYYNEQFF,TGCGCCAGCAGCCAAGATTTTTCGATTAGCGGGGGGGCCTACTACAATGAGCAGTTCTTC
TRBJ1-3,NA,TRBV25-1,once,CASREGWGNTIYF,TGTGCCAGCAGGGAGGGATGGGGAAACACCATATATTTT
TRBJ1-1,NA,TRBV29-1,NA,CSVSGGTEAFF,TGCAGCGTTAGCGGGGGCACTGAAGCTTTCTTT
TRBJ2-7,TRBD2,TRBV7-2,medium-sized,CASSLGTRGRGEQYF,TGTGCCAGCAGTTTGGGGACTAGGGGGAGAGGCGAGCAGTACTTC
TRBJ1-6,NA,TRBV6-5,NA,CASSYSPGQFNSPLHF,TGTGCCAGCAGTTACTCCCCCGGACAGTTTAATTCACCCCTCCACTTT